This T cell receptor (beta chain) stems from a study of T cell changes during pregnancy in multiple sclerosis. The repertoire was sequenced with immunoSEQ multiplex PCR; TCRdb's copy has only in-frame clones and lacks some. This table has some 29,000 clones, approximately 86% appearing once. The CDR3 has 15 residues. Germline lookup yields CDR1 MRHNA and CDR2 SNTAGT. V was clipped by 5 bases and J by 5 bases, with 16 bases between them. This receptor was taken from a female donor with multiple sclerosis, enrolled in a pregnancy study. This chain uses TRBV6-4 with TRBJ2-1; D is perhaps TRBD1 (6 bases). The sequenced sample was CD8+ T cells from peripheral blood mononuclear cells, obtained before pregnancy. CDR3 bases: TGTGCCAGCAGTTATGGGGCAGGGGACCACAATGAGCAGTTCTTC. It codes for CASSYGAGDHNEQFF.